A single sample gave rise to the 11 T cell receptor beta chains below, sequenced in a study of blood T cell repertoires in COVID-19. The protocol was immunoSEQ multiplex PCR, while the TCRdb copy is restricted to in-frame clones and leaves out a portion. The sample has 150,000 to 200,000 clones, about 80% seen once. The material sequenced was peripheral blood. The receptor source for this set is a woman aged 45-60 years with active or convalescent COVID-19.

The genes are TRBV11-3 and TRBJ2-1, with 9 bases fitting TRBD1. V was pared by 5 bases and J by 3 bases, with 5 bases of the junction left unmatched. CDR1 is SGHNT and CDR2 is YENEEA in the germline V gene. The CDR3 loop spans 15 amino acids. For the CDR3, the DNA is TGTGCCAGCAGCCCCCGACAGGGGGTCTACAATGAGCAGTTCTTC. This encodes CASSPRQGVYNEQFF.

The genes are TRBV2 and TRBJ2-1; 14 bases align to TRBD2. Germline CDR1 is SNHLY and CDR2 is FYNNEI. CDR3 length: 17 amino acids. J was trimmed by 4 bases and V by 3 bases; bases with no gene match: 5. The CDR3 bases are TGTGCCAGCAGTGATCACCGACTAGCGGGAGGGTACAATGAGCAGTTCTTC. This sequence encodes CASSDHRLAGGYNEQFF.

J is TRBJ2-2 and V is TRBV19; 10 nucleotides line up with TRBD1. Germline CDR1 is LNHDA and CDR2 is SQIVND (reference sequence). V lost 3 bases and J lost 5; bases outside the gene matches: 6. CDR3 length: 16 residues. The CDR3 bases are TGTGCCAGTAGTATTCCGCCGGGACAGGGGACCGGGGAGCTGTTTTTT. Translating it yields CASSIPPGQGTGELFF.

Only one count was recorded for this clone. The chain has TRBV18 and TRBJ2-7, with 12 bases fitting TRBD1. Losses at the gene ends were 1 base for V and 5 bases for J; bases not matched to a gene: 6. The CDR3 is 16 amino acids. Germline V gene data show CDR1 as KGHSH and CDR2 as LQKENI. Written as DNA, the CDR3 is TGTGCCAGCTCACCACGGTCCGGGACAGGGGGCCACGAGCAGTACTTC. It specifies CASSPRSGTGGHEQYF.

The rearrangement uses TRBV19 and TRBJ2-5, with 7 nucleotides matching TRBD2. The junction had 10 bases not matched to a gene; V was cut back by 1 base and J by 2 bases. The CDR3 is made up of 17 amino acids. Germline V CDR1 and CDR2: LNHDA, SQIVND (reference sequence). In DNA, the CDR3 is TGTGCCAGTAGTATAGGGCGGGGGTCGAGGGCTCAAGAGACCCAGTACTTC. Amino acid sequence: CASSIGRGSRAQETQYF.

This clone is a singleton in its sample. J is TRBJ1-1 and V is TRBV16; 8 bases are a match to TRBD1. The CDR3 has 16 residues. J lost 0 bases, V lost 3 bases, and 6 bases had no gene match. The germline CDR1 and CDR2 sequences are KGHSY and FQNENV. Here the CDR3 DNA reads TGTGCCAGCAGCCAGAGACAGGGGCCGATGAACACTGAAGCTTTCTTT. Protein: CASSQRQGPMNTEAFF.

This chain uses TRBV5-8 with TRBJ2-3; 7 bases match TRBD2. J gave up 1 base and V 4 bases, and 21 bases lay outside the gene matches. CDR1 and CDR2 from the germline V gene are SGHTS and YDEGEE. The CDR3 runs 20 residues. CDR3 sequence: CASSPGTLAGPTSRTDTQYF. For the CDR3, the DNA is TGTGCCAGCAGCCCCGGGACGTTAGCGGGCCCAACGAGCCGCACAGATACGCAGTATTTT.

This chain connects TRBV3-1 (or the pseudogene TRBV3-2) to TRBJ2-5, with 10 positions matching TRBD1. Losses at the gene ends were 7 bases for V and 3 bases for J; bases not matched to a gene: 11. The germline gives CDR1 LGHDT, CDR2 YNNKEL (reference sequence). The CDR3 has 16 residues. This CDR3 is CASTPGRTGGEETQYF. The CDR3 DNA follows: TGTGCCAGCACCCCCGGGAGGACAGGGGGAGAAGAGACCCAGTACTTC.

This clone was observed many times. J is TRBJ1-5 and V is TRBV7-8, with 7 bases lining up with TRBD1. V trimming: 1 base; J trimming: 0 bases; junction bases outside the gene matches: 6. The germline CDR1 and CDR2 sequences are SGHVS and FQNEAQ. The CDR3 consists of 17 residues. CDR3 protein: CASSLGSTGPSNQPQHF. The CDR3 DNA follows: TGTGCCAGCAGCTTAGGATCGACAGGGCCTAGCAATCAGCCCCAGCATTTT.

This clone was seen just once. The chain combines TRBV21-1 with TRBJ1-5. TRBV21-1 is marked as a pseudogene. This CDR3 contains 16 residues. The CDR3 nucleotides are TGTGCCAGCAGGTCCCCGTGCGGGGGTCGTGATCAGCCCCAGCATTTT. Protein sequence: CASRSPCGGRDQPQHF.

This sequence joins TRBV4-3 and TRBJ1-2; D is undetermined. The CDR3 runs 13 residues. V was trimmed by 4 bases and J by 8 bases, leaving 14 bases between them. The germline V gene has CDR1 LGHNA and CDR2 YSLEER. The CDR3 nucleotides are TGCGCCAGCAGCCCGAGCCGGAGGGAAGGCTACACCTTC. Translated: CASSPSRREGYTF.